This entry is about one T cell receptor beta chain. It lacks a known antigen. No per-base quality is available; no much larger clone lies one base away. This sample was included in a study of T cells after yellow fever vaccination (dated by TCRdb to about 2019). Broadly, across the study: The SMART-Seq v4 Ultra Low Input RNA kit was used to prepare libraries from fractions with low cell numbers. To follow T-cell clones before and after both primary and booster YFV17D yellow fever vaccination, bulk TCR alpha and beta repertoires underwent longitudinal sequencing. Blood samples were taken at several timepoints before and after primary and secondary immunization, and bulk PBMC replicates and cell subsets were isolated. Two healthy male donors made up the cohort, one aged 18 to 29 years and the other aged 30 to 39 years. The study at large found these results: Because the study included only a couple of donors, the extent to which the findings can be generalized is limited. A small fraction of clonotypes appeared in both the CD4 and CD8 compartments, likely as a result of convergent recombination. After the booster, most of the clones that had expanded following primary vaccination were detected again (just under 97% of CD4 and around 90% of CD8), which suggests that memory was broadly maintained. The secondary T-cell response was weaker than the primary response but faster, peaking on day 5 instead of day 15. Computational filtering was needed because FACS-sorted repertoires could contain abundant contaminating clonotypes from the bulk population.

TCR cDNA was synthesized by 5'RACE template switching, through which a universal primer site and unique molecular identifiers were introduced. cDNA synthesis was primed from both the TCR alpha and TCR beta constant segments. Library amplification used two PCR steps, and the second PCR step added sample barcodes and sequencing adapters. Libraries were sequenced on Illumina HiSeq 2500 (2x100 bp) or NovaSeq (2x150 bp). The paper's processing steps were these. Demultiplexing of reads and collapsing into UMI consensus sequences were performed with MIGEC, and V(D)J alignment was carried out with MiXCR. Clonotypes responding to the vaccine were identified with edgeR on replicate PBMC samples, with the criteria of FDR below 0.01 and a log2 fold change above 5 up to day 15. CD4 or CD8 identity was assigned to each bulk clonotype according to whether the clonotype was present at higher abundance in the sequenced CD4 repertoire or the sequenced CD8 repertoire. Using fastp trimming at Q25 and MiXCR clonotype assembly, TCRdb reanalyzed the public sequencing data and kept in-frame beta chains. Records with the same CDR3 protein are collapsed into one entry carrying the most frequent genes and DNA. Clone size and V and J calls follow TCRdb, not the original study. Across this sample there are 300,000 to 400,000 distinct CDR3 sequences, with about 6.2% seen only once. Of the sample, approximately 16% falls within the top ten clones.

The treatment or condition label corresponds to: live attenuated yellow fever vaccine strain. Two biological replicates of bulk PBMCs were collected at each blood-draw timepoint. PBMCs were isolated from peripheral blood using a standard Ficoll-Paque protocol. TriZol was used to extract RNA from bulk PBMCs, CD4 and CD8 fractions, and dextramer-positive and dextramer-negative fractions. CDR1 and CDR2, looked up from the germline V gene, are SGHTA and FQGNSA. V is cut by 5 bases and J by 5 bases, and the space between the germline ends is 13 bases. Spanning cysteine to phenylalanine, the CDR3 consists of 14 amino acids. The kept DNA is CDR3 alone, 42 bases in frame from the first base.

The TCR was taken from a man aged 25 to 40 who received the YFV17D yellow fever vaccine. The chain joins TRBV7-2 to TRBJ2-1; the D segment could be TRBD2, given 5 matching bases. Source: PBMCs, taken 5 days after the yellow fever booster vaccination. The CDR3 has the sequence CASSEYLANNEQFF. In nucleotides, the sequence is TGTGCCAGCAGCGAGTATCTAGCAAACAATGAGCAGTTCTTC.